These T cell receptor beta chains were read from a single sample in a study of blood T cell repertoires in COVID-19. Repertoires were generated with immunoSEQ multiplex PCR, while TCRdb's copy carries only in-frame clones and drops some. The sample contains some 80,000 clones, around 83% of which appear only once. The sequenced material came from peripheral blood. The receptors stem from a woman of 80 years or more in a cohort sampled during active or convalescent COVID-19. The CDR3 runs from the conserved cysteine through the conserved F or W. D genes are given only for firm matches. Expanded clones are given a class, and other clones once, few, many or no size at all.

J	size	V	D	CDR3	DNA
TRBJ1-2	-	TRBV4-1	TRBD1	CASSPRTGSGYTF	TGCGCCAGCAGCCCCCGGACAGGTTCCGGCTACACCTTC
TRBJ2-1	-	TRBV9	-	CASSVSDNEQFF	TGTGCCAGCAGCGTATCGGACAATGAGCAGTTCTTC
TRBJ2-2	-	TRBV21-1	-	CASSHPRTSPGELFF	TGTGCCAGCAGCCATCCTAGAACTAGTCCCGGGGAGCTGTTTTTT
TRBJ2-7	few	TRBV5-1	TRBD1	CASSSGQSYEQYF	TGCGCCAGCAGTTCGGGACAGTCCTACGAGCAGTACTTC
TRBJ1-1	-	TRBV7-6	TRBD1	CASSPGTGGMNTEAFF	TGTGCCAGCAGCCCCGGGACAGGGGGAATGAACACTGAAGCTTTCTTT
TRBJ1-1	-	TRBV11-2	-	CASGRGTLNTEAFF	TGTGCCAGCGGACGCGGGACCTTGAACACTGAAGCTTTCTTT
TRBJ2-1	-	TRBV19	-	CASATGPSYNEQFF	TGTGCCAGTGCGACAGGACCTTCCTACAATGAGCAGTTCTTC
TRBJ1-5	-	TRBV4-1	TRBD1	CASSQDSGQGNQPQHF	TGCGCCAGCAGCCAAGATTCAGGACAGGGGAATCAGCCCCAGCATTTT
TRBJ2-1	-	TRBV18	-	CASSPAQEQFF	TGTGCCAGCTCACCGGCTCAGGAGCAGTTCTTC
TRBJ1-1	once	TRBV7-7	-	CASSLVLSRRNTEAFF	TGTGCTAGCAGCTTAGTCTTATCGAGGAGAAACACTGAAGCTTTCTTT
TRBJ2-1	-	TRBV10-1	TRBD2	CASSGSGGAYNEQFF	TGCGCCAGCAGTGGTAGCGGGGGAGCCTACAATGAGCAGTTCTTC
TRBJ1-2	once	TRBV5-6	TRBD1	CASSQETGFNYGYTF	TGTGCCAGCAGCCAAGAGACAGGGTTTAACTATGGCTACACCTTC
TRBJ2-5	few	TRBV11-1	-	CASSLAGGWKTQYF	TGTGCCAGCAGCTTAGCGGGGGGTTGGAAGACCCAGTACTTC
TRBJ1-2	-	TRBV28	-	CASRTDGSYGYTF	TGTGCCAGCAGAACGGACGGGAGTTATGGCTACACCTTC
TRBJ1-1	-	TRBV5-1	-	CASSFQLGGAIEAFF	TGCGCCAGCAGCTTCCAACTAGGGGGGGCAATAGAAGCTTTCTTT
TRBJ1-1	once	TRBV11-2	-	CASSSRGSGNTEAFF	TGTGCCAGCAGCTCCAGGGGCTCAGGGAACACTGAAGCTTTCTTT
TRBJ1-3	-	TRBV9	TRBD1	CASSHTGVPGNTIYF	TGTGCCAGCAGCCACACAGGGGTTCCCGGAAACACCATATATTTT
TRBJ2-3	-	TRBV6-6	-	CASSLPGGSSADTQYF	TGTGCCAGCAGTCTACCTGGGGGCAGTTCGGCAGATACGCAGTATTTT
TRBJ1-4	once	TRBV5-1	-	CASSLVTGVVSEKLFF	TGCGCCAGCAGCTTGGTTACGGGGGTAGTATCTGAAAAACTGTTTTTT
TRBJ1-2	many	TRBV7-3	-	CASSHRTANYGYTF	TGTGCCAGCAGCCACCGGACAGCCAACTATGGCTACACCTTC
TRBJ1-5	-	TRBV19	-	CASTLGGNQPQHF	TGTGCCAGTACCCTGGGAGGGAATCAGCCCCAGCATTTT
TRBJ2-3	-	TRBV4-1	TRBD2	CASSQENLAGAPKYF	TGCGCCAGCAGCCAAGAGAACTTAGCGGGAGCCCCGAAGTATTTT
TRBJ1-3	-	TRBV11-2	-	CASSLEWRGTLSGNTIYF	TGTGCCAGCAGCTTAGAATGGAGGGGAACTCTCTCTGGAAACACCATATATTTT
TRBJ2-3	-	TRBV9	-	CASSVDSGRTDTQYF	TGTGCCAGCAGCGTAGACAGCGGACGCACAGATACGCAGTATTTT
TRBJ1-5	-	TRBV2	TRBD1	CASSESDRAQPQHF	TGTGCCAGCAGTGAATCGGACAGGGCTCAGCCCCAGCATTTT
TRBJ1-5	-	TRBV18	-	CASSPAASNQPQHF	TGTGCCAGCTCCCCCGCCGCGTCGAATCAGCCCCAGCATTTT
TRBJ1-5	-	TRBV18	-	CASSSNRASQPQHF	TGTGCCAGCTCAAGTAACAGGGCAAGTCAGCCCCAGCATTTT
TRBJ1-2	-	TRBV28	TRBD1	CASSSGDRRYGYTF	TGTGCCAGCAGCTCTGGGGACAGGAGGTATGGCTACACCTTC
TRBJ2-6	-	TRBV23-1	TRBD1	CASTQTGVVCSGANVLTF	TGCGCCAGCACCCAGACAGGGGTAGTATGCTCTGGGGCCAACGTCCTGACTTTC
TRBJ2-5	-	TRBV6-5	-	CASSTRETQYF	TGTGCCAGCAGTACCAGAGAGACCCAGTACTTC
TRBJ2-1	-	TRBV6-5	TRBD2	CASSYPSLAGGSEQFF	TGTGCCAGCAGTTACCCTTCACTAGCGGGAGGTTCGGAGCAGTTCTTC
TRBJ2-2	-	TRBV27	TRBD1	CASSISGTANTGELFF	TGTGCCAGCAGTATCTCCGGGACAGCGAACACCGGGGAGCTGTTTTTT
TRBJ2-7	-	TRBV4-1	-	CASSQDERGYEQYF	TGCGCCAGCAGCCAAGATGAAAGGGGGTACGAGCAGTACTTC
TRBJ1-1	-	TRBV6-5	-	CASCRREIASEAFF	TGTGCCAGCTGTCGGCGGGAGATTGCGTCTGAAGCTTTCTTT
TRBJ2-2	-	TRBV27	-	CASSWLSANTGELFF	TGTGCCAGCAGTTGGCTGAGCGCGAACACCGGGGAGCTGTTTTTT